This entry is about one T cell receptor (beta chain). The target of this receptor is not known. With the read ending 3 residues before the CDR3 end, the germline J gene is used to fill in that end. This record comes from a study of T cells in women clearing cervical HPV infection (dated by TCRdb to 2016 to 2019). About the full investigation: Cases were approximately 25 women with histologically confirmed HPV16-related CIN3 or worse, including 2 invasive cancers. Because only a few women had HLA typing data, the possibility that HLA type acted as a confounder could not be ruled out. Cases had a median age of about 34 years and controls had a median age of around 41, with no significant differences in baseline characteristics. Nested within Costa Rica's Guanacaste HPV Natural History Study, an exploratory proof-of-principle case-control study compared TCR repertoires across cervical HPV16 outcomes. The 20 to 25 controls were women who cleared a single incident HPV16 infection within 12 months without developing precancer or cancer. Among cases, blood sampling occurred a median of about 160 days after lesion detection, with an interquartile range of roughly 90 to 200 days. In the parent cohort, some 10,000 women aged 18 or older were enrolled in Guanacaste, Costa Rica, during about 1992 to 1994 and then followed for 7 to 8 years. Cases and controls were matched on age within five years and on year of sample collection. Five blinded duplicates per group were added as quality controls, so that 60 or so samples were obtained: 50 or so participants and 10 replicates. Blood from cases was drawn at the visit where the lesion was first identified, while blood from controls was drawn once the infection was no longer detected. The full study reports these points: Because the number of T cells per sample was unknown, the richness differences could reflect varying T-cell content rather than repertoire biology. Lower TRBV6-7 relative abundance was observed in cases than in controls (0.11% versus 0.16%; Bonferroni P = 0.0008). Random forest classifiers combining richness and V gene abundances distinguished cases from controls with an estimated AUC of 0.8 to 0.9. Because of the cross-sectional design, the study could not determine whether the associations came before infection or resulted from infection, and neither effector/memory subsets nor HPV-specific T cells were isolated. Across sequencing depths, CIN3+ cases showed significantly higher TCR repertoire richness than controls, but evenness did not differ between the groups.

Every participant had a single incident cervical HPV16 infection, and prevalent HPV16 infections were excluded. Cervical HPV DNA was detected with MY09/MY11 PCR, and genotyping was done with dot-blot hybridization. Roughly 15 mL of heparinized blood was centrifuged, after which the buffy coat was aliquoted, frozen at -30 degrees C, and then stored at -80 degrees C. QIAGEN kits were used to extract genomic DNA from the buffy coat specimens. From the cysteine through the phenylalanine, the CDR3 covers 16 amino acids. The DNA covers only part of the CDR3, 39 bases in frame from base 1. Looking up the germline V gene (reference sequence) yields CDR1 LNHDA and CDR2 SQIVND. TCR beta CDR3 regions were amplified by multiplex PCR from an average of roughly 1.3 ug genomic DNA per sample using the immunoSEQ assay. The assay corrected primer bias using a complete synthetic TCR repertoire to establish an amplification baseline. The amplicons were sequenced on the Illumina platform. Per the authors' processing: Error correction of the sequences involved clustering with frequency ratios plus a modified nearest-neighbor algorithm, after which the sequences were analyzed in the immunoSEQ Analyzer using IMGT gene definitions. At each rarefaction depth, TCR richness and evenness were averaged across 20 rarefaction repeats, and any sample with fewer sequences than the depth was left out. V, D and J gene relative abundances were compared between groups with Wilcoxon rank sum tests, applying FDR correction. In the blinded duplicates, the intraclass correlation was roughly 96% for TCR richness and averaged around 78% across 60 to 70 gene segments. TCRdb limited this immuneACCESS table to in-frame rearrangements with V and J called. A share of clones is missing; checked studies link under half to unresolved V genes, and the rest is unexplained. D and trimming come from the DNA, and the V and J calls and clone size come from that table. The table for this sample records tens of thousands of clones. The ten largest clones take up about 3.5% of the sample.

The source is a woman between 18 and 70 years old with a cervical HPV16 infection that either progressed to CIN3+ or cleared (not recorded which). The rearrangement combines TRBV19 with TRBJ2-3; 7 bases in between match TRBD1. The sample consisted of blood buffy coat. The part of the CDR3 DNA that was read is TGTGCCAGTAGTCCCACAGGGGTTTTAGGCAATCAGCCG. It is translated as CASSPTGVLGNQP. In full, the CDR3 is CASSPTGVLGNQPQYF.